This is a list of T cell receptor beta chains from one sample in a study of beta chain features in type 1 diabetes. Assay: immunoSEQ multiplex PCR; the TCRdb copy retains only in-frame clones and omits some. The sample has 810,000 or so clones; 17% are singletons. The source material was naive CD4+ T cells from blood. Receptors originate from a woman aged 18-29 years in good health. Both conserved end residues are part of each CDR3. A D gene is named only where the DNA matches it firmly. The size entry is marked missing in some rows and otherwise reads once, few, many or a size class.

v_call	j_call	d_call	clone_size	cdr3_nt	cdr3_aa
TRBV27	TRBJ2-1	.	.	TGTGCCAGCAGTTTAGGGCTGCCTCACGTCGGTGAGCAGTTCTTC	CASSLGLPHVGEQFF
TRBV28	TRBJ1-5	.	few	TGTGCCAGCATGAGCTTCCGGGGCCCCAATCAGCCCCAGCATTTT	CASMSFRGPNQPQHF
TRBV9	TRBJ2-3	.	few	TGTGCCAGCAGCGTAGGAGCGGGTCGGACAGATACGCAGTATTTT	CASSVGAGRTDTQYF
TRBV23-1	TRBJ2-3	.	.	TGCGCCAGCAGTCAATCGATCGACGGTAGGACAGATACGCAGTATTTT	CASSQSIDGRTDTQYF
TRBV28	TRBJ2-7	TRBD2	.	TGTGCCAGCAGGCCCGGGACTAGTGCCTACGAGCAGTACTTC	CASRPGTSAYEQYF
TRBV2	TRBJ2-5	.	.	TGTGCCAGCAGCCCCCAGGGGTTGGAGACCCAGTACTTC	CASSPQGLETQYF
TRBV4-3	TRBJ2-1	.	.	TGCGCCAGCAGCATCGAGACGCGGACCTACAATGAGCAGTTCTTC	CASSIETRTYNEQFF
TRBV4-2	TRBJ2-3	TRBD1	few	TGTGCCAGCAGCCAGCCACAGGGGAGCACAGATACGCAGTATTTT	CASSQPQGSTDTQYF
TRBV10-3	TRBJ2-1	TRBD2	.	TGTGCCATCAGTGGATCCGGGACTAGTGTCAATGAGCAGTTCTTC	CAISGSGTSVNEQFF
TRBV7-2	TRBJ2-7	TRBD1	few	TGTGCCAGCAGCGCAGGACAGGGGCAAAACTACGAGCAGTACTTC	CASSAGQGQNYEQYF
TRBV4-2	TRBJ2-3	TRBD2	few	TGTGCCAGCAGCCAGGAACTAGCGGGAGGACGAGATACGCAGTATTTT	CASSQELAGGRDTQYF
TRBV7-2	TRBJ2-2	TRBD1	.	TGTGCCAGCAGCTTACGGACAGGGAACACCGGGGAGCTGTTTTTT	CASSLRTGNTGELFF
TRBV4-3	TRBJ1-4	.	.	TGCGCCAGCAGCCAAGATAGCACCAAACTGTTTTTT	CASSQDSTKLFF
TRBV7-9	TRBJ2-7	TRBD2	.	TGTGCCAGCACCAGAACGGGACTAGGATACGAGCAGTACTTC	CASTRTGLGYEQYF
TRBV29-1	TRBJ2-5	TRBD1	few	TGCAGCGCCTCCAGTCCGAACAGGGGGCGGTATGAGCAGTACTTC	CSASSPNRGRYEQYF
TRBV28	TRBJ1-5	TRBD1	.	TGTGCCAGCAGTCATTTCGGGACAGGCTACAATCAGCCCCAGCATTTT	CASSHFGTGYNQPQHF
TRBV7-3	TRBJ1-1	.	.	TGTGCCAGCAGCTTATCAGCCAACACTGAAGCTTTCTTT	CASSLSANTEAFF
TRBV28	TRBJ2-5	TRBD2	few	TGTGCCAGCAGTTCCCTAGCGGGAAGTTCAGGTGGTCAAGAGACCCAGTACTTC	CASSSLAGSSGGQETQYF
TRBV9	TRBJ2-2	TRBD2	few	TGTGCCAGCAGCGCCCAACTAGCGGAGTATACCGGGGAGCTGTTTTTT	CASSAQLAEYTGELFF
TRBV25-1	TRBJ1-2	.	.	TGTGCCAGCAGTGAATCGGAGGGTCGGTATGGCTACACCTTC	CASSESEGRYGYTF
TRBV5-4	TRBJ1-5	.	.	TGTGCCAGCAGCTTGGATGGGGGGGCGCCGGTTCAGCCCCAGCATTTT	CASSLDGGAPVQPQHF
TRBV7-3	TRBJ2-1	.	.	TGTGCCAGCAGCTTAAAGGCTCGGGACTCGACCTACAATGAGCAGTTCTTC	CASSLKARDSTYNEQFF
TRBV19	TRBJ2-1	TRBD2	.	TGTGCCAGTAGGCAGTTCGGGCTAGCGGGAGTCTCGTACAATGAGCAGTTCTTC	CASRQFGLAGVSYNEQFF
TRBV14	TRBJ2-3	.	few	TGTGCCAGCAGCGCCCGTGTCGGCGGTACGCAGTATTTT	CASSARVGGTQYF
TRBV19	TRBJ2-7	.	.	TGTGCCAGTAGTATCCTCGGCAGGGAGCCCTACGAGCAGTACTTC	CASSILGREPYEQYF
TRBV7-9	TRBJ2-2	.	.	TGTGCCAGCAGCCCGAGCGGTTGGGGCGCGAACACCGGGGAGCTGTTTTTT	CASSPSGWGANTGELFF
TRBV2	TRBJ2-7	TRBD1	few	TGTGCCAGCAGTAAGCTCCGGGACAGGGGGATAGAGCAGTACTTC	CASSKLRDRGIEQYF
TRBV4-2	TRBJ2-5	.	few	TGTGCCAGCAGCCTCCAGGGTTCGGAGACCCAGTACTTC	CASSLQGSETQYF
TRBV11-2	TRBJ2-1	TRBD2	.	TGTGCCAGCAGCGACCAGACTAGCGCTGAGCAGTTCTTC	CASSDQTSAEQFF
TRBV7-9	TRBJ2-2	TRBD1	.	TGTGCCAGCAGCTCACCGGGACAGATTAACACCGGGGAGCTGTTTTTT	CASSSPGQINTGELFF
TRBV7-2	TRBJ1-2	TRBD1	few	TGTGCCAGCAGCGGAACTTCAACAGGGGGTTATGGCTACACCTTC	CASSGTSTGGYGYTF
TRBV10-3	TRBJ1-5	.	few	TGTGCCATCAGCGAAGGGGAGCCGTATAGCAATCAGCCCCAGCATTTT	CAISEGEPYSNQPQHF
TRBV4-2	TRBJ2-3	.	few	TGTGCCACCTCACGACAGGTCACAGATACGCAGTATTTT	CATSRQVTDTQYF
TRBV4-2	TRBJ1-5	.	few	TGTGCCAGCAGCCCGGACATCTATCAGCCCCAGCATTTT	CASSPDIYQPQHF
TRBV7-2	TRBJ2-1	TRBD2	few	TGTGCCAGCAGATCGGGACTAGCGGGATGGGATGAGCAGTTCTTC	CASRSGLAGWDEQFF
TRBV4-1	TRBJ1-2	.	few	TGCGCCAGCAGCCAAGAAGGCACACAAGTTAGCTATGGCTACACCTTC	CASSQEGTQVSYGYTF
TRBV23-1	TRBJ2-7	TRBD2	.	TGCGCCAGCAGTCAATTTAGGCCCCTAGCGGGAGTTGGCTACGAGCAGTACTTC	CASSQFRPLAGVGYEQYF
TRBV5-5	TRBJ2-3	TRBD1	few	TGTGCCAGCAGCTTCCGACCTCAGGGGGTGGATACGCAGTATTTT	CASSFRPQGVDTQYF
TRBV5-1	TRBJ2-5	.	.	TGCGCCAGCAGCTTGAGCCCCGGGGATTTCGAGACCCAGTACTTC	CASSLSPGDFETQYF
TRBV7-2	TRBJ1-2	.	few	TGTGCCAGCAGCTTAGGCCTACGAGGTACCGACTATGGCTACACCTTC	CASSLGLRGTDYGYTF
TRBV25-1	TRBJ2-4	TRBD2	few	TGTGCCAGCAGTGAATCTATAGCGGGAGCGGTCAAAAACATTCAGTACTTC	CASSESIAGAVKNIQYF
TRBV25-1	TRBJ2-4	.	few	TGTGCCAGCAATGAACGAGTTCGAGCCAAAAACATTCAGTACTTC	CASNERVRAKNIQYF
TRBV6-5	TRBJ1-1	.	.	TGTGCCAGCAGTTCCACGATGGCTTTCTTT	CASSSTMAFF
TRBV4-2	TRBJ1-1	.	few	TGTGCCAGCAGCCAAGATCGTTGGAGTGAAGCTTTCTTT	CASSQDRWSEAFF
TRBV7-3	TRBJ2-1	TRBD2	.	TGTGCCAGCAGCCCGGGACTAGCGGAACAAGAGCAGTTCTTC	CASSPGLAEQEQFF
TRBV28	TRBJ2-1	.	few	TGTGCCAGCACCGAGCAGCGCTTTGGGGAGCAGTTCTTC	CASTEQRFGEQFF
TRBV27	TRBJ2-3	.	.	TGTGCCAGCAGTTTAGTGTGGGCCACAGATACGCAGTATTTT	CASSLVWATDTQYF